These T cell receptor beta chains were read from a single sample in a study of cytomegalovirus exposure and HLA in healthy donors. The table came from immunoSEQ multiplex PCR; TCRdb's copy has only in-frame clones and leaves some out. The data contain 150,000 to 200,000 clones, 71% of them singletons. Sequencing used PBMCs. The receptors were sampled from a girl between 5 and 17 years old in good health and CMV-seronegative. Both conserved end residues are part of each CDR3. A D gene is named only where the DNA matches it firmly. Expanded clones are given a class, and other clones once, few, many or no size at all.

>TRBV6-5|.|14|TRBJ2-5|.
CASSYWRDQETQYF
TGTGCCAGCAGTTACTGGCGGGACCAAGAGACCCAGTACTTC
>TRBV18|.|13|TRBJ2-5|.
CASSPLYQETQYF
TGTGCCAGCTCCCCCCTCTACCAAGAGACCCAGTACTTC
>TRBV28|once|15|TRBJ2-7|TRBD1
CASTSPDRVAYEQYF
TGTGCCAGCACCTCCCCGGACAGGGTGGCCTACGAGCAGTACTTC
>TRBV6-1|.|16|TRBJ2-1|TRBD2
CASSEAGLALPWEQFF
TGTGCCAGCAGTGAAGCAGGACTAGCCCTACCTTGGGAGCAGTTCTTC
>TRBV11-2|.|18|TRBJ1-2|.
CASSLGAGLWLRGYGYTF
TGTGCCAGCAGCTTAGGGGCAGGGCTGTGGCTCCGCGGCTATGGCTACACCTTC
>TRBV6-1|.|15|TRBJ2-1|TRBD1
CASRTGQGIYNEQFF
TGTGCCAGCAGAACAGGACAGGGGATATACAATGAGCAGTTCTTC
>TRBV5-1|.|15|TRBJ2-7|.
CASSLAAGSIYEQYF
TGCGCCAGCAGCTTGGCAGCCGGGTCCATCTACGAGCAGTACTTC
>TRBV9|.|12|TRBJ1-2|.
CASSGQNYGYTF
TGTGCCAGCAGCGGTCAGAACTATGGCTACACCTTC
>TRBV2|.|15|TRBJ2-7|.
CASTSPVQGTYEQYF
TGTGCCAGCACTAGTCCGGTGCAGGGGACCTACGAGCAGTACTTC
>TRBV6-1|.|14|TRBJ1-1|.
CASSPQGRDTEAFF
TGTGCCAGCTCCCCCCAGGGAAGGGACACTGAAGCTTTCTTT
>TRBV5-1|.|19|TRBJ2-3|TRBD2
CASSLGTPRGRASTDTQYF
TGCGCCAGCAGCTTGGGGACACCCCGCGGGAGGGCGAGCACAGATACGCAGTATTTT
>TRBV6-1|.|14|TRBJ2-7|.
CASSDMDTLYEQYF
TGTGCCAGCAGTGACATGGACACTTTGTACGAGCAGTACTTC
>TRBV10-3|.|22|TRBJ1-1|TRBD1
CAINRSYPGFWVRDRGRTEAFF
TGTGCCATCAACCGATCGTACCCCGGGTTTTGGGTACGGGACAGGGGGCGAACTGAAGCTTTCTTT
>TRBV5-1|.|16|TRBJ2-3|.
CASSGTGYRVTDTQYF
TGCGCCAGCAGCGGAACAGGGTATCGGGTCACAGATACGCAGTATTTT
>TRBV7-9|.|11|TRBJ1-1|.
CASSFSTEAFF
TGTGCCAGCAGCTTCAGCACTGAAGCTTTCTTT
>TRBV28|.|13|TRBJ1-2|.
CASSFRTDYGYTF
TGTGCCAGCAGTTTTAGGACAGACTATGGCTACACCTTC
>TRBV4-1|.|15|TRBJ1-2|TRBD1
CASSQGTGDYYGYTF
TGCGCCAGCAGCCAAGGGACAGGGGATTACTATGGCTACACCTTC
>TRBV19|.|16|TRBJ1-1|.
CASKSGKAGLFWEAFF
TGTGCCAGTAAGAGCGGGAAAGCTGGACTCTTTTGGGAAGCTTTCTTT
>TRBV6-6|.|13|TRBJ1-5|.
CASLPRSNQPQHF
TGTGCCAGCCTCCCGAGAAGCAATCAGCCCCAGCATTTT
>TRBV7-9|.|13|TRBJ1-2|.
CASSLGRDYGYTF
TGTGCCAGCAGCTTAGGACGGGACTATGGCTACACCTTC
>TRBV9|.|13|TRBJ1-1|.
CASSQGMNTEAFF
TGTGCCAGCAGCCAGGGTATGAACACTGAAGCTTTCTTT
>TRBV30|.|14|TRBJ2-5|TRBD1
CAWSDDRGRGTQYF
TGTGCCTGGAGTGATGACAGGGGGCGAGGGACCCAGTACTTC
>TRBV27|.|13|TRBJ1-2|.
CASSLQGSYGYTF
TGTGCCAGCAGCCTACAGGGTAGCTATGGCTACACCTTC
>TRBV9|few|16|TRBJ2-6|TRBD2
CASSEAGVSGANVLTF
TGTGCCAGCAGCGAGGCGGGGGTCTCTGGGGCCAACGTCCTGACTTTC
>TRBV5-1|.|14|TRBJ1-6|.
CASSWQQTNSPLHF
TGCGCCAGCAGCTGGCAACAGACTAATTCACCCCTCCACTTT
>TRBV13|.|17|TRBJ1-1|.
CASSPPARETMNTEAFF
TGTGCCAGCAGTCCCCCCGCACGGGAAACCATGAACACTGAAGCTTTCTTT
>TRBV6-4|.|14|TRBJ2-7|.
CASSATASTYEQYF
TGTGCCAGCAGTGCCACCGCTAGTACCTACGAGCAGTACTTC
>TRBV29-1|few|12|TRBJ1-3|.
CSVAVSGNTIYF
TGCAGCGTTGCTGTCTCTGGAAACACCATATATTTT
>TRBV7-3|.|13|TRBJ1-1|.
CASSPPGGTEAFF
TGTGCCAGCAGCCCCCCGGGGGGGACTGAAGCTTTCTTT
>TRBV29-1|.|11|TRBJ1-2|.
CSVELNYGYTF
TGCAGCGTTGAACTTAACTATGGCTACACCTTC
>TRBV6-5|.|15|TRBJ2-7|TRBD2
CASGAGRETPYEQYF
TGTGCCAGTGGGGCGGGGAGGGAAACTCCCTACGAGCAGTACTTC
>TRBV7-9|few|12|TRBJ1-1|.
CASSLTNTEAFF
TGTGCCAGCAGCTTGACAAACACTGAAGCTTTCTTT
>TRBV19|.|14|TRBJ1-1|.
CASSTPGMNTEAFF
TGTGCCAGTAGTACGCCAGGGATGAACACTGAAGCTTTCTTT
>TRBV30|few|18|TRBJ2-7|TRBD2
CAWSVLASGGPSSYEQYF
TGTGCCTGGAGTGTACTGGCTAGCGGGGGACCAAGCTCCTACGAGCAGTACTTC
>TRBV5-1|.|22|TRBJ1-2|.
CASSGRRNFPPQRPPGDYGYTF
TGCGCCAGCAGCGGACGGAGGAACTTTCCACCGCAACGACCCCCAGGAGACTATGGCTACACCTTC
>TRBV4-1|once|16|TRBJ2-3|TRBD2
CASSPLAGGLTDTQYF
TGCGCCAGCAGCCCCCTAGCGGGGGGGCTAACAGATACGCAGTATTTT
>TRBV7-6|.|15|TRBJ2-6|.
CASSLGSGSGGVLTF
TGTGCCAGCAGCTTAGGATCAGGGTCGGGTGGAGTCCTGACTTTC
>TRBV6-5|.|16|TRBJ1-1|TRBD1
CASSLPSGQGVYEAFF
TGTGCCAGCAGTTTACCCTCGGGACAGGGGGTATATGAAGCTTTCTTT
>TRBV9|.|15|TRBJ2-7|.
CASSPRALVGGEQYF
TGTGCCAGCAGCCCGAGGGCCCTGGTGGGGGGCGAGCAGTACTTC
>TRBV15|.|14|TRBJ1-1|.
CATSRGWGGTEAFF
TGTGCCACCAGCAGAGGTTGGGGGGGCACTGAAGCTTTCTTT
>TRBV19|.|14|TRBJ1-2|.
CASSIRAGNYGYTF
TGTGCCAGTAGTATAAGGGCGGGAAACTATGGCTACACCTTC
>TRBV5-1|.|16|TRBJ2-3|.
CASSLWGTSSTDTQYF
TGCGCCAGCAGCTTGTGGGGGACTTCTAGCACAGATACGCAGTATTTT
>TRBV4-3|.|16|TRBJ1-6|.
CASSQQQGAYNSPLHF
TGCGCCAGCAGCCAACAACAGGGTGCCTATAATTCACCCCTCCACTTT
>TRBV5-6|.|17|TRBJ2-7|TRBD1
CASSSTTQGTGIYEQYF
TGTGCCAGCAGCTCCACCACCCAGGGGACAGGTATCTACGAGCAGTACTTC
>TRBV6-1|.|14|TRBJ2-5|.
CASTTGAEGETQYF
TGTGCCAGCACTACTGGGGCGGAGGGAGAGACCCAGTACTTC
>TRBV7-2|.|13|TRBJ2-1|.
CASSLVGRGYQFF
TGTGCCAGCAGCCTGGTGGGGCGGGGCTATCAGTTCTTC
>TRBV10-3|.|14|TRBJ2-1|.
CAISARQEADEQFF
TGTGCCATCAGTGCACGACAGGAGGCGGATGAGCAGTTCTTC
>TRBV2|once|14|TRBJ2-1|TRBD2
CASSPLAGGNEQFF
TGTGCCAGCAGTCCCCTAGCGGGGGGGAATGAGCAGTTCTTC
>TRBV19|once|15|TRBJ2-1|TRBD2
CASRFSGGAQNEQFF
TGTGCCAGTAGGTTTAGCGGGGGGGCGCAAAATGAGCAGTTCTTC
>TRBV27|few|17|TRBJ2-3|.
CASSYLGPAPSTDTQYF
TGTGCCAGCAGCTACCTAGGTCCGGCCCCTAGCACAGATACGCAGTATTTT
>TRBV2|.|12|TRBJ1-1|.
CASSPDSPEAFF
TGTGCCAGCAGCCCCGACAGTCCTGAAGCTTTCTTT
>TRBV2|.|13|TRBJ1-1|.
CASSEESYTEAFF
TGTGCCAGCAGTGAAGAATCGTACACTGAAGCTTTCTTT
>TRBV7-2|.|13|TRBJ2-5|.
CASSLNLQETQYF
TGTGCCAGCAGCTTAAATCTGCAAGAGACCCAGTACTTC
>TRBV27|.|14|TRBJ1-4|TRBD1
CASSLATGVEKLFF
TGTGCCAGCAGTCTTGCGACAGGGGTTGAAAAACTGTTTTTT
>TRBV11-2|.|16|TRBJ1-1|.
CASSLDPGQMNTEAFF
TGTGCCAGCAGCTTAGACCCAGGACAGATGAACACTGAAGCTTTCTTT